Listed below are T cell receptor beta chains from one sample, sequenced in a study of T cell responses to AZD1222 COVID-19 vaccine. Clones were sequenced by immunoSEQ multiplex PCR, and TCRdb holds only the in-frame ones, with some missing. The sample includes roughly 150,000 clones, about 90% of them seen just once. The starting material was peripheral blood, obtained 28 days after the second AZD1222 dose. These TCRs come from an adult who received the AZD1222 COVID-19 vaccine. Both conserved end residues are part of each CDR3. D genes are given only for firm matches. Clone size, where shown, is once, few, many, or a class for clones that have expanded.

D: TRBD1; J: TRBJ1-2; V: TRBV6-5; size: .; CDR3: CASSEGQGGYGYTF; DNA: TGTGCCAGCAGCGAGGGGCAGGGGGGGTATGGCTACACCTTC
D: .; J: TRBJ1-1; V: TRBV7-2; size: .; CDR3: CASSPPGIALTEAFF; DNA: TGTGCCAGCAGCCCCCCCGGGATCGCGCTCACTGAAGCTTTCTTT
D: .; J: TRBJ1-5; V: TRBV7-2; size: .; CDR3: CASSFMGDQPQHF; DNA: TGTGCCAGCAGCTTTATGGGGGATCAGCCCCAGCATTTT
D: .; J: TRBJ1-1; V: TRBV18; size: .; CDR3: CASSPRDGGRTEAFF; DNA: TGTGCCAGCTCACCACGGGACGGGGGGCGAACTGAAGCTTTCTTT
D: TRBD1; J: TRBJ2-3; V: TRBV18; size: .; CDR3: CASSPGQGAIDTQYF; DNA: TGTGCCAGCTCACCGGGACAGGGGGCGATAGATACGCAGTATTTT
D: .; J: TRBJ1-4; V: TRBV11-1; size: few; CDR3: CASSIGEPPNEKLFF; DNA: TGTGCCAGCAGCATCGGGGAACCTCCTAATGAAAAACTGTTTTTT
D: .; J: TRBJ2-3; V: TRBV7-8; size: few; CDR3: CASSLAGQTTDTQYF; DNA: TGTGCCAGCAGCTTAGCGGGTCAAACCACAGATACGCAGTATTTT
D: TRBD2; J: TRBJ2-1; V: TRBV7-2; size: .; CDR3: CASSLRRGLAGGPSNEQFF; DNA: TGTGCCAGCAGCCTTAGAAGGGGACTAGCGGGGGGGCCATCCAATGAGCAGTTCTTC
D: .; J: TRBJ1-1; V: TRBV19; size: few; CDR3: CASSLTRNTEAFF; DNA: TGTGCCAGTAGCCTAACAAGGAACACTGAAGCTTTCTTT
D: .; J: TRBJ1-1; V: TRBV13; size: .; CDR3: CASSTIPLLNTEAFF; DNA: TGTGCCAGCAGCACCATTCCGCTCCTGAACACTGAAGCTTTCTTT
D: .; J: TRBJ2-5; V: TRBV4-2; size: .; CDR3: CASSQDTAQETQYF; DNA: TGTGCCAGCAGCCAAGATACAGCCCAAGAGACCCAGTACTTC
D: .; J: TRBJ2-1; V: TRBV7-6; size: .; CDR3: CASSPDPVILWSYNEQFF; DNA: TGTGCCAGCAGCCCGGACCCGGTGATACTATGGTCCTACAATGAGCAGTTCTTC
D: .; J: TRBJ1-1; V: TRBV5-1; size: .; CDR3: CASSLFADNTEAFF; DNA: TGCGCCAGCAGCTTGTTCGCAGATAACACTGAAGCTTTCTTT
D: TRBD1; J: TRBJ1-2; V: TRBV30; size: .; CDR3: CAWSVERQGGFYGYTF; DNA: TGTGCCTGGAGTGTAGAGAGACAGGGGGGTTTCTATGGCTACACCTTC
D: .; J: TRBJ1-5; V: TRBV19; size: .; CDR3: CASSTKGYHQPQHF; DNA: TGTGCCAGTAGTACGAAGGGTTACCATCAGCCCCAGCATTTT
D: .; J: TRBJ1-4; V: TRBV2; size: once; CDR3: CASSAQPNKEKLFF; DNA: TGTGCCAGCAGTGCACAGCCGAATAAGGAAAAACTGTTTTTT
D: .; J: TRBJ2-7; V: TRBV9; size: .; CDR3: CASSVGHHISYEQYF; DNA: TGTGCCAGCAGCGTAGGACACCACATCTCCTACGAGCAGTACTTC
D: .; J: TRBJ1-4; V: TRBV20-1; size: .; CDR3: CSASGGAITTNEKLFF; DNA: TGCAGTGCTAGTGGCGGTGCTATCACAACTAATGAAAAACTGTTTTTT
D: TRBD1; J: TRBJ2-5; V: TRBV2; size: many; CDR3: CASSEWDSSQETQYF; DNA: TGTGCCAGCAGTGAGTGGGACAGCTCCCAAGAGACCCAGTACTTC
D: .; J: TRBJ2-1; V: TRBV7-6; size: many; CDR3: CASSLTGEQYNEQFF; DNA: TGTGCCAGCAGCTTGACGGGGGAGCAGTACAATGAGCAGTTCTTC
D: .; J: TRBJ1-1; V: TRBV2; size: .; CDR3: CASRERVEAFF; DNA: TGTGCCAGCAGGGAAAGGGTTGAAGCTTTCTTT
D: .; J: TRBJ1-6; V: TRBV30; size: once; CDR3: CACPLGGGAYNSPLHF; DNA: TGTGCCTGCCCATTGGGCGGAGGGGCCTATAATTCACCCCTCCACTTT
D: .; J: TRBJ2-1; V: TRBV15; size: .; CDR3: CATSRDMNEQFF; DNA: TGTGCCACCAGCAGAGATATGAATGAGCAGTTCTTC
D: .; J: TRBJ2-5; V: TRBV15; size: once; CDR3: CATANPLETQYF; DNA: TGTGCCACGGCTAATCCCCTGGAGACCCAGTACTTC
D: .; J: TRBJ1-3; V: TRBV30; size: few; CDR3: CAWEQGKDGNTIYF; DNA: TGTGCCTGGGAGCAGGGGAAAGATGGAAACACCATATATTTT
D: .; J: TRBJ2-5; V: TRBV2; size: .; CDR3: CASSGRRREETQYF; DNA: TGTGCCAGCAGTGGGAGAAGGAGAGAGGAGACCCAGTACTTC
D: .; J: TRBJ1-1; V: TRBV6-5; size: .; CDR3: CASSVEREAFF; DNA: TGTGCCAGCAGCGTAGAACGCGAAGCTTTCTTT
D: TRBD1; J: TRBJ2-5; V: TRBV6-1; size: .; CDR3: CASSVVLTGQWETQYF; DNA: TGTGCCAGCAGTGTGGTACTGACAGGGCAATGGGAGACCCAGTACTTC
D: .; J: TRBJ2-7; V: TRBV19; size: .; CDR3: CASSTSSYEQYF; DNA: TGTGCCAGTAGCACCAGTTCCTACGAGCAGTACTTC
D: TRBD1; J: TRBJ1-1; V: TRBV10-3; size: few; CDR3: CAIGQGLNTEAFF; DNA: TGTGCCATCGGACAGGGCTTGAACACTGAAGCTTTCTTT
D: TRBD1; J: TRBJ1-5; V: TRBV6-6; size: .; CDR3: CASSPGGVTQGPYHSNQPQHF; DNA: TGTGCCAGCAGCCCGGGAGGGGTGACACAGGGGCCGTATCATAGCAATCAGCCCCAGCATTTT
D: .; J: TRBJ2-2; V: TRBV3-1/TRBV3-2; size: .; CDR3: CASSQAVEYTGELFF; DNA: TGTGCCAGCAGCCAAGCCGTGGAGTACACCGGGGAGCTGTTTTTT
D: .; J: TRBJ1-2; V: TRBV6-5; size: .; CDR3: CASSYQDSRGSYTF; DNA: TGTGCCAGCAGTTACCAGGACAGCAGGGGAAGCTACACCTTC
D: .; J: TRBJ2-5; V: TRBV7-9; size: .; CDR3: CASSLRLGETQYF; DNA: TGTGCCAGCAGCTTAAGACTTGGAGAGACCCAGTACTTC
D: .; J: TRBJ2-2; V: TRBV7-2; size: .; CDR3: CASSLAGGRDTGELFF; DNA: TGTGCCAGCAGCTTAGCGGGGGGGCGTGACACCGGGGAGCTGTTTTTT
D: .; J: TRBJ1-1; V: TRBV7-9; size: .; CDR3: CASTPGARTEAFF; DNA: TGTGCCAGCACCCCAGGGGCACGGACTGAAGCTTTCTTT
D: .; J: TRBJ1-1; V: TRBV6-5; size: .; CDR3: CASSYNAGGNTEAFF; DNA: TGTGCCAGCAGTTACAACGCGGGGGGAAACACTGAAGCTTTCTTT
D: TRBD1; J: TRBJ2-5; V: TRBV20-1; size: .; CDR3: CSASNRGLETQYF; DNA: TGCAGTGCTAGTAACAGGGGGCTGGAGACCCAGTACTTC
D: TRBD1; J: TRBJ1-6; V: TRBV10-3; size: .; CDR3: CAISELGQGSAALHF; DNA: TGTGCCATCAGTGAGTTGGGACAGGGTTCCGCGGCCCTCCACTTT
D: .; J: TRBJ1-5; V: TRBV19; size: .; CDR3: CASTPGRVPSNQPQHF; DNA: TGTGCCAGTACCCCCGGGAGGGTCCCTAGCAATCAGCCCCAGCATTTT
D: .; J: TRBJ1-4; V: TRBV18; size: .; CDR3: CASSPPGEEKLFF; DNA: TGTGCCAGCTCACCTCCGGGGGAAGAAAAACTGTTTTTT
D: TRBD1; J: TRBJ1-2; V: TRBV6-6; size: .; CDR3: CASSYLGQGSGYTF; DNA: TGTGCCAGCAGTTACCTCGGACAGGGGAGCGGCTACACCTTC
D: .; J: TRBJ2-1; V: TRBV29-1; size: .; CDR3: CSVAIISSYNEQFF; DNA: TGCAGCGTTGCAATTATATCCTCCTACAATGAGCAGTTCTTC
D: .; J: TRBJ1-1; V: TRBV20-1; size: .; CDR3: CSAWVTEAFF; DNA: TGCAGTGCTTGGGTCACCGAAGCTTTCTTT
D: TRBD1; J: TRBJ1-1; V: TRBV6-5; size: .; CDR3: CASSNPGGRGTEAFF; DNA: TGTGCCAGCAGTAACCCAGGGGGCAGGGGCACTGAAGCTTTCTTT
D: .; J: TRBJ1-4; V: TRBV2; size: once; CDR3: CASSEAVPLEKLFF; DNA: TGTGCCAGCAGTGAAGCCGTCCCTCTAGAAAAACTGTTTTTT
D: TRBD1; J: TRBJ1-2; V: TRBV2; size: .; CDR3: CASSPTGFYGYTF; DNA: TGTGCCAGCAGTCCGACAGGGTTCTATGGCTACACCTTC
D: .; J: TRBJ1-3; V: TRBV18; size: .; CDR3: CASSPLGQAGNTIYF; DNA: TGTGCCAGCTCACCACTGGGGCAGGCCGGAAACACCATATATTTT